Listed below are T cell receptor beta chains from one sample, sequenced in a study of CD8 T cells in Susac syndrome. TCRdb independently ran MiXCR on the immunoSEQ multiplex PCR reads; one entry per CDR3 protein. The sample consists of some 130,000 distinct CDR3 sequences, roughly 80% of them appearing once. The sample consisted of CD8+ T cells from PBMCs. These receptors were collected from a human donor with multiple sclerosis. The CDR3 runs from the conserved cysteine through the conserved F or W. The D gene is left open where the match is weak. Clone size is not always given. Where it is, it says once, few, many or a class for expanded clones.

v_gene	j_gene	d_gene	abundance	CDR3nt	CDR3aa
TRBV20-1	TRBJ1-2	TRBD1	-	TGCAGTGCTAGACTCGCCGACAGGGGGGGCCTTGGCTACACCTTC	CSARLADRGGLGYTF
TRBV2	TRBJ2-2	-	-	TGTGCCAGCAGTGAATTCGAGTCGGGTCGTCGGGAGCTGTTTTTT	CASSEFESGRRELFF
TRBV11-3	TRBJ2-1	-	-	TGTGCCAGCAGCGTGGCCCAGAGCGAAGGAGCAAGCTCCTACAATGAGCAGTTCTTC	CASSVAQSEGASSYNEQFF
TRBV7-9	TRBJ1-4	-	-	TGTGCCAGCAGCTTAGTAGGGGTTCGGCACGAAAAACTGTTTTTT	CASSLVGVRHEKLFF
TRBV7-9	TRBJ1-1	-	many	TGTGCCAGCAGCGACTTCTCAGGGAGCACTGAAGCTTTCTTT	CASSDFSGSTEAFF
TRBV28	TRBJ1-1	-	-	TGTGCCAGCAGTTTCAACTGGAAGAACACTGAAGCTTTCTTT	CASSFNWKNTEAFF
TRBV28	TRBJ1-6	-	few	TGTGCCAGCAGTTTTCCAGATTCACCCCTCCACTTT	CASSFPDSPLHF
TRBV4-2	TRBJ2-3	TRBD2	-	TGTGCCAGCAGCCAAGTGCTAGCGGGGACAGATACGCAGTATTTT	CASSQVLAGTDTQYF
TRBV7-9	TRBJ2-3	TRBD2	once	TGTGCCAGCAGCTCCCCTAGCGGGGGGGCCGCGGCAACAGATACGCAGTATTTT	CASSSPSGGAAATDTQYF
TRBV11-2	TRBJ1-5	-	-	TGTGCCAGCAGCTTGTTCTACAGGGCCGATCAGCCCCAGCATTTT	CASSLFYRADQPQHF
TRBV6-5	TRBJ2-1	TRBD2	-	TGTGCCAGCAGTTACTCGGGGTTGGGACTAGCGGGAGGAGATGAGCAGTTCTTC	CASSYSGLGLAGGDEQFF
TRBV19	TRBJ2-1	TRBD2	-	TGTGCCAGTAGTATAGACGGGAGGGAAAACAATGAGCAGTTCTTC	CASSIDGRENNEQFF
TRBV19	TRBJ1-2	-	-	TGTGCCAGTAGTATAGGAGTTACCCGTTATGGCTACACCTTC	CASSIGVTRYGYTF
TRBV6-5	TRBJ1-1	TRBD1	-	TGTGCCAGCAGTGGGCCGGGACAGGGGGACACTGAAGCTTTCTTT	CASSGPGQGDTEAFF
TRBV9	TRBJ2-1	TRBD2	-	TGTGCCAGCAGCGTAGCTAGCGGGGTCACCTACAATGAGCAGTTCTTC	CASSVASGVTYNEQFF
TRBV20-1	TRBJ1-1	TRBD1	-	TGCAGTGCTAGAGATCTGAGGACAGGGCTATCTATGAACACTGAAGCTTTCTTT	CSARDLRTGLSMNTEAFF
TRBV28	TRBJ2-5	-	-	TGTGCCAGCAGTTTTTTGACTATTCAAGAGACCCAGTACTTC	CASSFLTIQETQYF
TRBV5-1	TRBJ1-3	-	-	TGCGCCAGCAGCCCCCGGACGGGAGGAAACACCATATATTTT	CASSPRTGGNTIYF
TRBV2	TRBJ2-5	-	once	TGTGCCACAACCACGGGGTACCAAGAGACCCAGTACTTC	CATTTGYQETQYF
TRBV27	TRBJ1-2	TRBD1	once	TGTGCCAGCAGTTTACCCGGACAGGGTTCGAGTGGCTACACCTTC	CASSLPGQGSSGYTF
TRBV7-6	TRBJ1-1	-	-	TGTGCCAGCAGCTTAGTATCGGAAGCTGAAGCTTTCTTT	CASSLVSEAEAFF
TRBV27	TRBJ1-5	-	-	TGTGCCAGCAGTCCGCAGGGGCTTGGCAATCAGCCCCAGCATTTT	CASSPQGLGNQPQHF
TRBV9	TRBJ2-3	TRBD2	-	TGTGCCAGCAGCGTAGGCCCCGACGGGGGAGGGAGAACAGATACGCAGTATTTT	CASSVGPDGGGRTDTQYF
TRBV12-3/TRBV12-4	TRBJ1-1	TRBD1	-	TGTGCCAGCACCCCAGGGGGCCAGAACTTCGAGAACACTGAAGCTTTCTTT	CASTPGGQNFENTEAFF
TRBV15	TRBJ1-1	TRBD1	-	TGTGCCACCAGCGAGGGACAGGGGGGGACTGAAGCTTTCTTT	CATSEGQGGTEAFF
TRBV5-1	TRBJ2-7	-	-	TGCGCCAGCAGCTTGGGGACGGGGGCCTACGAGCAGTACTTC	CASSLGTGAYEQYF
TRBV7-2	TRBJ1-6	-	-	TGTGCCAGCAGCTTAGTGGGGGGGAATTCACCCCTCCACTTT	CASSLVGGNSPLHF
TRBV5-4	TRBJ2-3	-	-	TGTGCCAGCAGCCATCGACTAGATTGGGATACGCAGTATTTT	CASSHRLDWDTQYF
TRBV10-2	TRBJ2-1	TRBD2	-	TGCGCCAGCATTCTACACCTTCCCGGGGGGGCCCCCTACAATGAGCAGTTCTTC	CASILHLPGGAPYNEQFF
TRBV12-3/TRBV12-4	TRBJ2-1	-	-	TGTGCCAGCAGTCCAAACCCATTGACAGGATTCAATGAGCAGTTCTTC	CASSPNPLTGFNEQFF
TRBV3-1	TRBJ1-1	TRBD1	-	TGTGCCAGCAGCCATACGATAGACAGGGCCCTGGGAGCTTTCTTT	CASSHTIDRALGAFF
TRBV19	TRBJ1-4	-	few	TGTGCCAGTAGGACTAATGAAAAACTGTTTTTT	CASRTNEKLFF
TRBV20-1	TRBJ2-3	-	-	TGCAGTGCTAGAGTAGGGGGGACGTTCGGCACAGATACGCAGTATTTT	CSARVGGTFGTDTQYF
TRBV20-1	TRBJ2-2	TRBD2	-	TGCAGTGCCCGGGGGGGGCCCGGGGAGCTGTTTTTT	CSARGGPGELFF
TRBV5-6	TRBJ2-7	TRBD1	-	TGTGCCTCCCGGTGGGGACAGGGGTACGAGCAGTACTTC	CASRWGQGYEQYF
TRBV7-9	TRBJ2-1	TRBD2	-	TGTGCCAGCAGTCCTAAGGCGGGAGTGCGGGGTGAGCAGTTCTTC	CASSPKAGVRGEQFF
TRBV4-1	TRBJ1-1	-	few	TGCGCCAGCAGCCAGGGGGGCGGGCGGACTGAAGCTTTCTTT	CASSQGGGRTEAFF
TRBV2	TRBJ2-2	-	-	TGTGCCAGCATCGGAGACGCGAACACCGGGGAGCTGTTTTTT	CASIGDANTGELFF
TRBV11-3	TRBJ2-6	-	-	TGTGCCAGCAGCGGAGAGGCTTCGGGGGCCAACGTCCTGACTTTC	CASSGEASGANVLTF
TRBV27	TRBJ2-7	TRBD1	-	TGTGCCAGCAGTGGTATAACAGGGGATTGGTACGAGCAGTACTTC	CASSGITGDWYEQYF
TRBV7-9	TRBJ2-7	TRBD2	-	TGTGCCAGCAGCGACCCATCCAGCGGGGAAACCTACGAGCAGTACTTC	CASSDPSSGETYEQYF
TRBV5-6	TRBJ1-1	-	-	TGTGCCAGCAGGGGGGCAGCTTTGAACACTGAAGCTTTCTTT	CASRGAALNTEAFF
TRBV7-9	TRBJ1-1	-	-	TGTGCCAGCAGCCCCCTGGGTGTGGGAGCTTTCTTT	CASSPLGVGAFF
TRBV28	TRBJ2-1	-	-	TGTGCCAGCAGCTCGAGGGGGTTCGGGTACAATGAGCAGTTCTTC	CASSSRGFGYNEQFF